This T cell receptor beta chain was sequenced during a study of T cells expressing NK-cell markers. TCRdb processed the 5' RACE reads again and assigns one entry to each CDR3 protein, with no DNA. The record lists roughly 160,000 distinct CDR3 sequences, of which the ten most abundant hold around 20%. From germline, CDR1 is SGHRS and CDR2 YFSETQ. The CDR3 loop spans 17 amino acids. The receptor was derived from a man between 18 and 69 years old in good health. The chain combines TRBV5-1 with TRBJ2-3; TCRdb proposes TRBD1, but this gene call is untestable without DNA. Sequenced material: blood T cells: a sorted CD56 or NKG2C T cell subset, CD4+ or CD8+ T cells, or bulk PBMC T cells (not recorded which). The CDR3 spells CASSLVPGDGPRGTQYF.